Presented here are 3 T cell receptor beta chains from one specimen sequenced in a study of blood T cell repertoires in COVID-19. The data were produced by immunoSEQ multiplex PCR, yet TCRdb's version contains in-frame clones alone and is incomplete. This table has about 170,000 clones, approximately 86% appearing once. Material: peripheral blood. All receptors come from a woman of 80 years or more with COVID-19, enrolled during active disease.

The rearrangement joins TRBV18 to TRBJ2-7; 7 bases map to TRBD1. The CDR3 covers 14 residues. Per the germline V gene, CDR1 is KGHSH and CDR2 is LQKENI. V dropped 6 bases and J dropped 2; count of bases not matched to a gene: 7. In DNA, the CDR3 is TGTGCCAGCTCCCCCGACAGGGTAGCCTACGAGCAGTACTTC. Its protein product is CASSPDRVAYEQYF.

This chain links TRBV19 with TRBJ2-1, with 8 nucleotides matching TRBD1. V trimming: 4 bases; J trimming: 4 bases; junction bases outside the gene matches: 6. CDR1 is LNHDA and CDR2 is SQIVND in the germline V gene (reference sequence). CDR3 length: 15 residues. The CDR3 loop is CASSKGGQGYNEQFF. CDR3 DNA sequence: TGTGCCAGTAGTAAGGGAGGACAGGGATACAATGAGCAGTTCTTC.

This clone occurred once. The V call is TRBV19, the J call TRBJ2-2; 7 bases are a match to TRBD2. Germline CDR1 is LNHDA and CDR2 is SQIVND (reference sequence). The CDR3 has 16 amino acids. J lost 0 bases, V lost 5 bases, and 6 bases had no gene match. CDR3 nucleotides: TGTGCCAGTAGTGCTCTGGCGGGGGCGAACACCGGGGAGCTGTTTTTT. Protein product: CASSALAGANTGELFF.